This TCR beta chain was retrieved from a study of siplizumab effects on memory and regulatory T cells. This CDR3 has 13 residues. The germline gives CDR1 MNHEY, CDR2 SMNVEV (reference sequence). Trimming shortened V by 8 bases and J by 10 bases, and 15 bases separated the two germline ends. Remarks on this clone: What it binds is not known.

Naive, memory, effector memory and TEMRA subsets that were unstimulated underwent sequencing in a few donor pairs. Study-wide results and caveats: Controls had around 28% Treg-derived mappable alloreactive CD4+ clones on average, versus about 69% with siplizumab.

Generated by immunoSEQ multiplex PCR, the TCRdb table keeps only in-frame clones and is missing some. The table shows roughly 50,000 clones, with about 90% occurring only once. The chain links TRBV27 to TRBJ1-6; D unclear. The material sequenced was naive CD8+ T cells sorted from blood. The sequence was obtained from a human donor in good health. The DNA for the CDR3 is TGTGCCAGCCGTTGGGAGGGTGGATCACCCCTCCACTTT. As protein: CASRWEGGSPLHF.